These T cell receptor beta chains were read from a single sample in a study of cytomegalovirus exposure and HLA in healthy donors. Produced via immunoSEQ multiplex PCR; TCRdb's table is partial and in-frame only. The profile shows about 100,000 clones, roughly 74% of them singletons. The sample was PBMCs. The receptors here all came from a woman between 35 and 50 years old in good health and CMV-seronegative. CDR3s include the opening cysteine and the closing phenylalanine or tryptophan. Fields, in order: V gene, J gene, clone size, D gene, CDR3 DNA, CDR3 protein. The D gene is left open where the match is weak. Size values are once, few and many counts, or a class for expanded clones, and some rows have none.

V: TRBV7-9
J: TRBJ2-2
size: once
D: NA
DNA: TGTGCCAGCAGCTTAGCTATGGGAGGGAACACCGGGGAGCTGTTTTTT
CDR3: CASSLAMGGNTGELFF

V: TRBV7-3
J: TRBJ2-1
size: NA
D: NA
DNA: TGTGCCAGCAGCGCCTCCCTGACTAGTCTCGATGAGCAGTTCTTC
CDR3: CASSASLTSLDEQFF

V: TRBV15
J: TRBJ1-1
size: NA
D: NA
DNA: TGTGCCACCAGCCCGGGTGGGGAGAAAGCTTTCTTT
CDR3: CATSPGGEKAFF

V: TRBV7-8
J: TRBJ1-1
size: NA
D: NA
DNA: TGTGCCAGCAGCCCGAGCGGCAGGGGCACTGAAGCTTTCTTT
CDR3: CASSPSGRGTEAFF

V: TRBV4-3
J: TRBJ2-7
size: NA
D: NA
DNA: TGCGCCAGCAGCCAAGACAGGGAAGCCTACGAGCAGTACTTC
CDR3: CASSQDREAYEQYF

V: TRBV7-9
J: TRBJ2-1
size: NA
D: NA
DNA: TGTTCCAGCAGCCCCTTCCCGGAGGGAATCTACAATGAGCAGTTCTTC
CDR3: CSSSPFPEGIYNEQFF

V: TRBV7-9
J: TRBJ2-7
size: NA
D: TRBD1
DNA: TGTGCCAGCAGCTTAGCGCAGGGGACAGCCTACGAGCAGTACTTC
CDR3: CASSLAQGTAYEQYF

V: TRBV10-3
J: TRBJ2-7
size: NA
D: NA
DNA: TGTGCCATCAGGGGGGGTGACGGGAACTACGAGCAGTACTTC
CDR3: CAIRGGDGNYEQYF

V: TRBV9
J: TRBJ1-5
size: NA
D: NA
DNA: TGTGCCAGCTCCCCGGGCCCCGGGGGATCCCAGCCCCAGCATTTT
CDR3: CASSPGPGGSQPQHF

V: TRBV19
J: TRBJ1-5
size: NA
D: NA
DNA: TGTGCCAGTAATGAGGCGGGTCAACCAAATCAGCCCCAGCATTTT
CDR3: CASNEAGQPNQPQHF

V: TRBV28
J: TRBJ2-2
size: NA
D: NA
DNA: TGTGCCAGCGGGGGGGGGCCCACCGGGGAGCTGTTTTTT
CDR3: CASGGGPTGELFF

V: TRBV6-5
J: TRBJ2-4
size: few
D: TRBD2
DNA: TGTGCCAGCAGGACTAGCGGCGAAAACATTCAGTACTTC
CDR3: CASRTSGENIQYF

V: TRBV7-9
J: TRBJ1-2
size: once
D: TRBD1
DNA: TGTTCCAGCAGCGGTCGGACAGGGGCGAACTATGGCTACACCTTC
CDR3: CSSSGRTGANYGYTF

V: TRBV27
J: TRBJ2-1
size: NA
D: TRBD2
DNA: TGTGCCAGCAGTTTATTAGGCGGGAGTTCCTACAATGAGCAGTTCTTC
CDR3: CASSLLGGSSYNEQFF

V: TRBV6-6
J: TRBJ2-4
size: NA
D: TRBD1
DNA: TGTGCCAGCAGTTTGCTGACAGGGGAAGAAAACATTCAGTACTTC
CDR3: CASSLLTGEENIQYF

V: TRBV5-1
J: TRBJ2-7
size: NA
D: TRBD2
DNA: TGCGCCAGCAGCTGGACGACTAGCGGGAAAGCAAGCTCCTACGAGCAGTACTTC
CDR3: CASSWTTSGKASSYEQYF

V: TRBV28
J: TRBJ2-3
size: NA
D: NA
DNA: TGTGCCAGCAGTTTATCGACAGAATATACGCAGTATTTT
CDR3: CASSLSTEYTQYF